This TCR beta chain derives from a study of graft-versus-host responses after intestinal transplantation. Study results and limitations: Association was observed between peak circulating GvH clone levels and early post-transplant HvG declines. Detection of GvH clones occurred in recipient marrow, and some had their first appearance in ileum or blood.

Only in-frame clones appear in the TCRdb table, and some are missing; sequencing was by immunoSEQ multiplex PCR. The sample includes 75,000 to 100,000 clones, 75% to 95% seen only once; the top ten take roughly 0.2%. J gave up 0 bases and V 6 bases, and 6 bases lay outside the gene matches. CDR1 and CDR2 from the germline V gene are LGHNA and YSLEER. The CDR3 is made up of 15 amino acids. Concerning this clone: Its antigen is unknown.

The chain joins TRBV4-3 to TRBJ2-3; TRBD1 matches at 7 bases. The clonotype originates from a human donor who was the organ donor for an intestinal transplant. The starting material was unstimulated CD4+ T cells sorted from spleen or lymph node cells, obtained before transplant. CDR3 amino acids: CASSQKGASTDTQYF. As DNA, the CDR3 is TGCGCCAGCAGTCAGAAGGGGGCGAGCACAGATACGCAGTATTTT.